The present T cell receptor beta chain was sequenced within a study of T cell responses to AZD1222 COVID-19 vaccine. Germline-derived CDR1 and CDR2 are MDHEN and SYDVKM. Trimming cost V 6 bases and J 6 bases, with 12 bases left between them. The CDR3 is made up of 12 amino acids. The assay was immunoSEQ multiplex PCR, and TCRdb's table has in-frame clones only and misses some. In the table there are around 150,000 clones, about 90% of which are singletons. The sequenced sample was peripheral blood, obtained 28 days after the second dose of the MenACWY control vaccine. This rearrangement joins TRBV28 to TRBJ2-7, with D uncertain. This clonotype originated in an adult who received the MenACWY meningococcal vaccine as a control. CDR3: CASRLGPGEQYF. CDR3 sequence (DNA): TGTGCCAGCAGGTTAGGACCGGGCGAGCAGTACTTC. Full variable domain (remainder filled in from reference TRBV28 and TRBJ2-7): DVKVTQSSRYLVKRTGEKVFLECVQDMDHENMFWYRQDPGLGLRLIYFSYDVKMKEKGDIPEGYSVSREKKERFSLILESASTNQTSMYLCASRLGPGEQYFGPGTRLTVT.